The 17 T cell receptor beta chains given below trace back to one sample, sequenced in a study of cytomegalovirus exposure and HLA in healthy donors. PCR involved 60 Vbeta and 13 Jbeta primers. Method: immunoSEQ multiplex PCR; TCRdb's copy keeps in-frame clones and lacks some. The sample lists some 130,000 clones; around 82% were seen once. Input material: PBMCs. The receptors here all came from a middle-aged man in good health and CMV-seronegative.

This clone was picked up a small number of times. The chain carries TRBV7-3 and TRBJ2-1; 9 nucleotides line up with TRBD2. CDR1 SGHTA and CDR2 FQGTGA come from the germline V gene. V was pared by 5 bases and J by 7 bases, with 9 bases of the junction left unmatched. The CDR3 length is 15 residues. The CDR3 sequence is CASSPTVSGSNEQFF. The CDR3 region has the DNA TGTGCCAGCAGCCCCACCGTTAGCGGGAGTAATGAGCAGTTCTTC.

The V gene is TRBV5-4, the J gene TRBJ2-5; D gene ambiguous. Germline V gene data show CDR1 as SGHNT and CDR2 as YYREEE (reference sequence). Between the trimmed V and J ends, which lost 4 bases and 6 bases, there was a span of 7 bases. The CDR3 is made up of 11 amino acids. The CDR3 nucleotides read TGTGCCAGCAGCATCGACAAGACCCAGTACTTC. Protein sequence: CASSIDKTQYF.

This rearrangement joins TRBV6-5 to TRBJ2-6; maybe TRBD2 (6 bases). V was shortened by 5 bases and J by 2 bases, with 10 bases between the two germline ends. Germline CDR1 MNHEY, CDR2 SVGAGI. The CDR3 extends over 15 amino acids. CDR3 sequence: CASSPTGAGANVLTF. The CDR3 region has the DNA TGTGCCAGCAGTCCCACGGGAGCTGGGGCCAACGTCCTGACTTTC.

Details on this clone: Other DNA sequences within the sample encode an identical CDR3. The chain uses TRBV19 and TRBJ1-5; D perhaps matches TRBD1 (5 bases). Trimming removed 3 bases at V and 5 bases at J, with 14 bases between. From germline, CDR1 is LNHDA and CDR2 SQIVND (reference sequence). This CDR3 has 15 residues. CDR3 sequence (DNA): TGTGCCAGTAGTATCGATCGGCAGGGTGATCAGCCCCAGCATTTT. This translates into CASSIDRQGDQPQHF.

On this clone itself: Other DNA sequences in this sample translate to the same CDR3. CDR3 in amino acids: CASSLGDQETQYF. As DNA, the CDR3 is TGTGCCAGCTCACTAGGGGACCAAGAGACCCAGTACTTC. V is TRBV18 and J is TRBJ2-5; D possibly corresponds to TRBD1 (5 bases). This CDR3 is built from 13 residues. The V end was cut by 4 bases, the J end by 0 bases, with 6 bases between. Germline-derived CDR1 and CDR2 are KGHSH and LQKENI.

The CDR3 reads CSVQNTGELFF. The CDR3 coding sequence is TGCAGCGTTCAGAACACCGGGGAGCTGTTTTTT. This sequence joins TRBV29-1 and TRBJ2-2; D uncertain. V gave up 5 bases and J gave up 1 base, with 2 bases separating them. Germline V gene lookup returns CDR1 SQVTM and CDR2 ANQGSEA. The CDR3 spans 11 residues.

This clone was picked up a small number of times. DNA of the CDR3: TGTGCCATCAGCGCATTAGAGGGACTAGCCAATGAGCAGTTCTTC. As protein: CAISALEGLANEQFF. The genes are TRBV10-3 and TRBJ2-1; 9 nucleotides align to TRBD2. Trimming at V came to 6 bases and at J to 6 bases, leaving 9 bases not matched to a gene. The CDR3 sequence is 15 residues long. CDR1 and CDR2 (germline): ENHRY, SYGVKD.

The rearrangement links TRBV19 to TRBJ2-1; 11 bases are shared with TRBD1. The germline gives CDR1 LNHDA, CDR2 SQIVND (reference sequence). This CDR3 has 15 residues. With V trimmed by 4 bases and J by 3 bases, 2 bases remained unmatched. The CDR3 DNA is TGTGCCAGTAGTACCGGGACAGGGGGCTACAATGAGCAGTTCTTC. Translating gives CASSTGTGGYNEQFF.

The chain carries TRBV10-1 and TRBJ2-5; D might be TRBD1 (6 bases). This CDR3 has 14 amino acids. The germline gives CDR1 WNHNN, CDR2 SYGVQD (reference sequence). The V and J ends lost 4 bases and 0 bases respectively, with 9 bases between them. The CDR3: CASSVNRDQETQYF. The CDR3 DNA sequence: TGCGCCAGCAGTGTGAACAGGGACCAAGAGACCCAGTACTTC.

There are a few counts of this clone. The CDR3 protein is CASSDNANYGYTF. The CDR3 DNA sequence: TGCGCCAGCAGTGATAATGCTAACTATGGCTACACCTTC. V and J are TRBV10-2 and TRBJ1-2, with D uncertain. CDR3 length: 13 residues. V lost 3 bases to trimming and J lost 0 bases, with 5 bases between them. Per germline, CDR1 WSHSY and CDR2 SAAADI.

Only one count was recorded for this clone. The chain uses TRBV6-1 and TRBJ2-4; 8 nucleotides match TRBD1. This CDR3 contains 17 residues. CDR1 is MNHNS, CDR2 SASEGT, per germline. The V segment lost 4 bases and the J segment 1 base; nucleotides outside the gene matches: 9. CDR3 residues: CASSVDRGRWAKNIQYF. The CDR3 DNA is TGTGCCAGCAGTGTTGACAGGGGAAGGTGGGCCAAAAACATTCAGTACTTC.

The chain couples TRBV7-2 to TRBJ2-1; D is unclear. Trimming took off 1 base at V and 8 bases at J, with 6 bases between the two ends. The length of the CDR3 is 12 residues. Per the germline V gene, CDR1 is SGHTA and CDR2 is FQGNSA. CDR3 DNA: TGTGCCAGCAGCTTAGATTTCGATGAGCAGTTCTTC. Residues: CASSLDFDEQFF. Full variable domain (rest looked up from reference TRBV7-2 and TRBJ2-1): GAGVSQSPSNKVTEKGKDVELRCDPISGHTALYWYRQSLGQGLEFLIYFQGNSAPDKSGLPSDRFSAERTGGSVSTLTIQRTQQEDSAVYLCASSLDFDEQFFGPGTRLTVL.

This clone was recorded only once. V usage is TRBV5-1 and J usage is TRBJ2-5, with a weak D call TRBD1 (6 bases). This CDR3 is 15 amino acids long. Germline CDR1 and CDR2: SGHRS and YFSETQ. The V end lost 4 bases, the J end lost 1 base, and 14 bases lay between the germline ends. CDR3 region: CASSANRVGQETQYF. The CDR3 nucleotides read TGCGCCAGCAGCGCTAACAGGGTTGGCCAAGAGACCCAGTACTTC. The whole variable domain, filled in from reference TRBV5-1 and TRBJ2-5, reads KAGVTQTPRYLIKTRGQQVTLSCSPISGHRSVSWYQQTPGQGLQFLFEYFSETQRNKGNFPGRFSGRQFSNSRSEMNVSTLELGDSALYLCASSANRVGQETQYFGPGTRLLVL.

This rearrangement joins TRBV28 to TRBJ1-2; 8 bases align to TRBD1. The CDR3 runs to 13 residues. Germline CDR1 reads MDHEN; CDR2 reads SYDVKM. Trimming cost V 5 bases and J 5 bases; bases outside gene matches: 4. CDR3 bases: TGTGCCAGCAGTGAGGACAGGGTATATGGCTACACCTTC. Translating it yields CASSEDRVYGYTF.

The V call is TRBV18, the J call TRBJ2-7, with 8 positions matching TRBD2. The V and J ends lost 4 bases and 2 bases, in that order; junction bases with no gene match: 10. The CDR3 runs to 16 residues. Germline CDR1 is KGHSH and CDR2 is LQKENI. The chain's CDR3 is CASSQALLAEAYEQYF. The CDR3, as DNA: TGTGCCAGCTCACAAGCCCTACTAGCGGAAGCCTACGAGCAGTACTTC.

The chain employs TRBV9 and TRBJ2-7; D is perhaps TRBD2 (6 bases). The CDR3 is made up of 15 amino acids. V was cut by 2 bases and J by 5 bases, with 17 bases left in between. Germline values: CDR1 SGDLS, CDR2 YYNGEE. The CDR3 spells CASSVSSSGSNEQYF. Written as DNA, the CDR3 is TGTGCCAGCAGCGTTTCATCGTCCGGGAGCAACGAGCAGTACTTC.

Note on this clone: Sequence at one end of the junction differs from germline and may be a read error. The rearrangement joins TRBV7-7 to TRBJ2-5; 11 positions match TRBD2. Per germline, CDR1 SSHAT and CDR2 FNYEAQ (reference sequence). The CDR3 length is 14 residues. Written as DNA, the CDR3 is TGTGCTAGCAGCTTAGCGGGGGGGGCTGAGACCCAGTACTTC. Its translation: CASSLAGGAETQYF.